This passage covers 19 T cell receptor beta chains from one sample sequenced in a study of response to subunit inactivated influenza vaccine. TCRdb reanalysed the RT-PCR reads using MiXCR and keeps one entry per CDR3 protein. The repertoire holds around 520,000 distinct CDR3 sequences, with 10% to 15% as singletons. The specimen comprised PBMCs from blood, sampled on the day of vaccination. The source of these receptors is a man aged 50-60 years who received an inactivated influenza vaccine.

This clonotype has just a few counts. V usage is TRBV9 and J usage is TRBJ2-2; weak D call: TRBD2 (6 bases). CDR3 length: 15 amino acids. Deletions cut 0 bases from V and 4 bases from J, with 10 bases between. The germline CDR1 and CDR2 sequences are SGDLS and YYNGEE. CDR3 DNA: TGTGCCAGCAGCGTAGGCGGGGATTCCACCGGGGAGCTGTTTTTT. Residues: CASSVGGDSTGELFF.

The rearrangement uses TRBV12-3 or TRBV12-4 and TRBJ2-1; possibly TRBD2 for D (5 bases). Trimming stripped 5 bases from V and 15 bases from J, with 14 bases between. The length of the CDR3 is 11 residues. CDR3 amino acids: CASSQLEVAFF. CDR3 in DNA: TGTGCCAGCAGTCAACTAGAGGTTGCGTTCTTC.

This clonotype was counted only a few times. V gene TRBV5-5 combines with J gene TRBJ1-1; D perhaps matches TRBD1 (6 bases). The length of the CDR3 is 16 residues. The V and J ends lost 3 bases and 0 bases respectively, with 15 bases between them. The germline V gene encodes CDR1 SGHKS and CDR2 YYEKEE (reference sequence). The CDR3 here is CASSSGTLVLNTEAFF. The CDR3 nucleotides read TGTGCCAGCAGCTCCGGGACACTGGTACTGAACACTGAAGCTTTCTTT.

This clonotype showed up just a few times. The chain uses TRBV30 and TRBJ1-5; D is uncertain. The CDR3 totals 13 residues. CDR1 GTSNPN and CDR2 SVGIG come from the germline V gene (reference sequence). Trimming shortened V by 2 bases and J by 0 bases, and 5 bases separated the two germline ends. The CDR3 loop reads CAWSPYSNQPQHF. The CDR3 DNA follows: TGTGCCTGGAGTCCGTATAGCAATCAGCCCCAGCATTTT. Drawing the rest from reference TRBV30 and TRBJ1-5, the complete variable domain is SQTIHQWPATLVQPVGSPLSLECTVEGTSNPNLYWYRQAAGRGLQLLFYSVGIGQISSEVPQNLSASRPQDRQFILSSKKLLLSDSGFYLCAWSPYSNQPQHFGDGTRLSIL.

The chain joins TRBV12-3 or TRBV12-4 to TRBJ2-3; 8 bases align to TRBD2. This CDR3 is 14 amino acids long. V dropped 3 bases and J dropped 6; count of bases not matched to a gene: 5. In DNA form, the CDR3 reads TGTGCCAGCAGTTTCGGGGGGGCATCCGATACGCAGTATTTT. Residues: CASSFGGASDTQYF.

The sample holds many counts of this clonotype. V usage is TRBV5-1 and J usage is TRBJ2-7; 11 bases agree with TRBD2. The CDR3 consists of 17 residues. The germline gives CDR1 SGHRS, CDR2 YFSETQ. The junction had 12 bases not matched to a gene; V was cut back by 0 bases and J by 7 bases. This CDR3 is CASSLGLTSGSEEEQYF. The CDR3 region has the DNA TGCGCCAGCAGCTTGGGTCTAACTAGCGGGAGTGAAGAAGAGCAGTACTTC. Full variable domain (missing parts from reference TRBV5-1 and TRBJ2-7): KAGVTQTPRYLIKTRGQQVTLSCSPISGHRSVSWYQQTPGQGLQFLFEYFSETQRNKGNFPGRFSGRQFSNSRSEMNVSTLELGDSALYLCASSLGLTSGSEEEQYFGPGTRLTVT.

This clonotype has only a few counts. V gene TRBV12-3 or TRBV12-4 combines with J gene TRBJ2-1, with D tentatively TRBD2 (5 bases). V lost 6 bases and J lost 6, with 12 bases in between. This CDR3 comprises 13 residues. CDR3 region: CASRPSAGNEQFF. The CDR3 region has the DNA TGTGCCAGCAGACCCAGCGCGGGCAATGAGCAGTTCTTC.

The sample holds a few counts of this clonotype. This chain joins TRBV20-1 and TRBJ1-6, with D maybe TRBD1 (5 bases). Trimming cost V 3 bases and J 5 bases, with 11 bases left between them. Germline V lookup: CDR1 DFQATT, CDR2 SNEGSKA (reference sequence). The CDR3 covers 14 residues. For the CDR3, the DNA is TGCAGTGCTAGTCGGGGGTCCGATAATTCACCCCTCCACTTT. It translates to CSASRGSDNSPLHF.

This clonotype appeared a few times. The chain is built from TRBV24-1 and TRBJ1-5; unclear D gene. Germline V lookup: CDR1 KGHDR, CDR2 SFDVKD. The CDR3 is 13 amino acids. The germline V and J ends were trimmed by 3 bases and 5 bases, with 7 bases remaining between them. The CDR3 sequence: CATSDRSYQPQHF. In nucleotides, the CDR3 is TGTGCCACCAGTGATCGGAGCTATCAGCCCCAGCATTTT.

This clonotype was counted many times. This rearrangement joins TRBV6-4 to TRBJ1-1; D unresolved. The CDR3 extends over 13 amino acids. Trimming removed 7 bases at V and 6 bases at J, with 15 bases between. CDR1 MRHNA and CDR2 SNTAGT come from the germline V gene. CDR3 in amino acids: CASKDFEGAEAFF. In nucleotides, the CDR3 is TGTGCCAGCAAGGACTTCGAGGGCGCTGAAGCTTTCTTT.

This clonotype was picked up many times. V and J are TRBV12-3 or TRBV12-4 and TRBJ2-1, with TRBD2 matching over 8 bases. This CDR3 region has 14 residues. The ends lost 3 bases at V and 8 bases at J; junction bases unmatched: 6. The CDR3 loop is CASSFAGGVYEQFF. CDR3 DNA sequence: TGTGCCAGCAGTTTTGCGGGAGGTGTCTATGAGCAGTTCTTC.

This clonotype was detected ten times or more. The chain is built from TRBV3-1 and TRBJ2-3; D ambiguous. Germline-derived CDR1 and CDR2 are LGHDT and YNNKEL (reference sequence). The CDR3 is made up of 15 amino acids. V was trimmed by 0 bases and J by 4 bases, leaving 11 bases between them. CDR3 residues: CASSQDMGNADTQYF. CDR3 DNA sequence: TGTGCCAGCAGCCAAGACATGGGAAACGCAGATACGCAGTATTTT.

The chain has TRBV7-6 and TRBJ2-1; D unclear. Looked up from germline, CDR1 is SGHVS and CDR2 is FNYEAQ. Between the trimmed V and J ends, which lost 5 bases and 7 bases, there was a span of 12 bases. The CDR3 runs 13 residues. The CDR3 region has the DNA TGTGCCAGCAGCCCGGTGTTAAGGAATGAGCAGTTCTTC. Translating it yields CASSPVLRNEQFF.

This clonotype was seen more than once but under ten times. The chain carries TRBV6-2 or TRBV6-3 and TRBJ2-7, with D unclear. With 2 bases removed from V and 4 bases from J, the gap between germline ends came to 15 bases. This CDR3 is 15 amino acids long. The germline V gene has CDR1 MNHEY and CDR2 SVGEGT. Here the CDR3 DNA reads TGTGCCAGCAGTTACGGCCTGAACTCTAATTACGAGCAGTACTTC. It yields the protein CASSYGLNSNYEQYF.

This clonotype was seen only a few times. V and J are TRBV5-1 and TRBJ2-3; tentative D call: TRBD1 (8 bases). This CDR3 is built from 13 residues. Trimming took off 6 bases at V and 5 bases at J, with 13 bases between the two ends. CDR1 is SGHRS, CDR2 YFSETQ, per germline. CDR3 residues: CASNYRGGDTQYF. CDR3 bases: TGCGCCAGCAATTACAGGGGGGGAGATACGCAGTATTTT. The variable domain in full, completed from reference TRBV5-1 and TRBJ2-3, reads KAGVTQTPRYLIKTRGQQVTLSCSPISGHRSVSWYQQTPGQGLQFLFEYFSETQRNKGNFPGRFSGRQFSNSRSEMNVSTLELGDSALYLCASNYRGGDTQYFGPGTRLTVL.

This clonotype was seen many times. V gene TRBV5-1 combines with J gene TRBJ1-5, with no clear D. Germline CDR1 reads SGHRS; CDR2 reads YFSETQ. There are 15 residues in the CDR3. V dropped 4 bases and J dropped 6 bases, with 17 bases sitting between them. CDR3 DNA sequence: TGCGCCAGCAGCGCGGACGGGAATTGGGCTCAGCCCCAGCATTTT. Translated, it gives CASSADGNWAQPQHF. Complete variable domain (other parts from reference TRBV5-1 and TRBJ1-5): KAGVTQTPRYLIKTRGQQVTLSCSPISGHRSVSWYQQTPGQGLQFLFEYFSETQRNKGNFPGRFSGRQFSNSRSEMNVSTLELGDSALYLCASSADGNWAQPQHFGDGTRLSIL.

This clonotype was observed many times. The genes are TRBV7-9 and TRBJ2-1; the D is unclear. Germline V gene lookup returns CDR1 SEHNR and CDR2 FQNEAQ (reference sequence). The V gene lost 6 bases and the J gene lost 8 bases, with 14 bases spanning the gap. This CDR3 comprises 13 residues. CDR3 loop: CASSPDAGYEQFF. The CDR3 coding sequence is TGTGCCAGCAGTCCGGACGCCGGGTATGAGCAGTTCTTC.

This clonotype has ten or more counts. The V and J genes are TRBV5-1 and TRBJ2-1; 8 bases fit TRBD2. Trimming took 3 bases from V and 8 from J; bases not matched to a gene: 19. CDR1 SGHRS and CDR2 YFSETQ come from the germline V gene. CDR3 size: 18 residues. As DNA, the CDR3 is TGCGCCAGCAGCTCAAGAGCTAGCGGGCCCTCCTCCGGCGATGAGCAGTTCTTC. It translates to CASSSRASGPSSGDEQFF.

This clonotype was seen only a few times. The V call is TRBV7-2, the J call TRBJ2-3; 10 bases are a match to TRBD2. Germline loops: CDR1 SGHTA, CDR2 FQGNSA. V lost 6 bases and J lost 3; bases outside the gene matches: 9. This CDR3 is 16 amino acids long. Written as DNA, the CDR3 is TGTGCCAGCAGAAGCGGGAGGGTGGGGGGTACAGATACGCAGTATTTT. This gives the protein CASRSGRVGGTDTQYF.